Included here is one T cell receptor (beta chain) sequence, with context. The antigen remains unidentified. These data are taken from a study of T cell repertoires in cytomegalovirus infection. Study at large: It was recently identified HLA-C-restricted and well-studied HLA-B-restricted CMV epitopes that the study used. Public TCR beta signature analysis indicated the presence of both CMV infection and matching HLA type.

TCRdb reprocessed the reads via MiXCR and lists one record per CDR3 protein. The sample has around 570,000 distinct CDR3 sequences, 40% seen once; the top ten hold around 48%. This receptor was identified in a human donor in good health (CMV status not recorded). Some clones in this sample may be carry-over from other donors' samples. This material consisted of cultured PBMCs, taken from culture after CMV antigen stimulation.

The CDR3 region is CASSPLQGGWQETQYF. CDR3 DNA: TGTGCCAGCAGCCCCCTTCAGGGTGGGTGGCAAGAGACCCAGTACTTC. The V call is TRBV7-2, the J call TRBJ2-5; perhaps TRBD1 as D (5 bases). The CDR3 has 16 residues. Trimming pared 5 bases from V and 2 bases from J, leaving 18 bases between. Germline CDR1 and CDR2: SGHTA and FQGNSA.